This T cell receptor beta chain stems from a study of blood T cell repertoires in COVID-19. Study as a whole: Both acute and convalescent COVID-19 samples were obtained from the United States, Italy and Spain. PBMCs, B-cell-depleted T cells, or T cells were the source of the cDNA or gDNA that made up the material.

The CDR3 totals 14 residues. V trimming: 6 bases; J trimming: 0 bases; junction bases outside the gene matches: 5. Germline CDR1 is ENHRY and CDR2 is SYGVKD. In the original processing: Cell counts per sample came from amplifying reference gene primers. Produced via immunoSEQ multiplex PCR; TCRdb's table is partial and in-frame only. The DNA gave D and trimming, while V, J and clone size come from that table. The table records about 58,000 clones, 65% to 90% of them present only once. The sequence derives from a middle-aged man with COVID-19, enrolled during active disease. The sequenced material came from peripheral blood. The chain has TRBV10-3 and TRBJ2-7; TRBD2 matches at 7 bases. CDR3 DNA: TGTGCCATCAGGACGGGAGGTTCCTCCTACGAGCAGTACTTC. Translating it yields CAIRTGGSSYEQYF.